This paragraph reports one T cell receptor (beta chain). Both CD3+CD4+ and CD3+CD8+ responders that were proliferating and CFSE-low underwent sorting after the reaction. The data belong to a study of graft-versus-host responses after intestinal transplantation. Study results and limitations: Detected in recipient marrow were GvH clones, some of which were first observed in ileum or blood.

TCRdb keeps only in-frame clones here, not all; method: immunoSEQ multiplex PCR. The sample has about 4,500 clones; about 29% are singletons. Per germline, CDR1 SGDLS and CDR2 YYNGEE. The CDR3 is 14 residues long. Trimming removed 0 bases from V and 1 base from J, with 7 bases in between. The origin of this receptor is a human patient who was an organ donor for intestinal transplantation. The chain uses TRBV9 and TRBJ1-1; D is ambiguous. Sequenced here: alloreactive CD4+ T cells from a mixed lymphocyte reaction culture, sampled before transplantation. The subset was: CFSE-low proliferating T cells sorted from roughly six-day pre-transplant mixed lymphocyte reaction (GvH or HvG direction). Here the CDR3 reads CASSVGPANTEAFF. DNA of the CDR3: TGTGCCAGCAGCGTAGGTCCGGCGAACACTGAAGCTTTCTTT.